This note documents a single T cell receptor (beta chain) sequence. Antigen: not known. The conserved phenylalanine or tryptophan normally closing the CDR3 is absent here, so this likely arose from a read error. The data are from a study of tumor-infiltrating lymphocytes in primary liver carcinoma. In the study overall: Male and female patients aged 30 to 69 years made up the cohort. Study results and caveats: Comparison of CD4+ and CD8+ repertoires was precluded by bulk unsorted samples. Paired tumor-adjacent and tumor-blood samples overlapped less than tumor region pairs did. Tumors carried a top-250-clone fraction significantly exceeding that of blood (p = 0.039).

Per germline, CDR1 GTSNPN and CDR2 SVGIG (reference sequence). The CDR3 extends over 12 amino acids. With 0 bases removed from V and 6 bases from J, the gap between germline ends came to 6 bases. TCR beta cDNA was made from approximately 500 ng total RNA with a constant-region primer. Slightly modified ARM-PCR with three nested multiplex PCR rounds yielded TCR beta libraries. Researchers ran the first two PCR rounds for roughly 10 cycles each with TRBV1-TRBV30 forward primers and a C-beta reverse primer. Each CDR3 protein is one row after TCRdb ran MiXCR on the multiplex PCR reads. The sample has fewer than 350,000 distinct CDR3 sequences; approximately 65% are singletons. The blood RNA (from unsorted whole blood) was obtained, and germline DNA was also extracted.

The clonotype comes from a middle-aged man with primary liver carcinoma and hepatitis B virus infection. The genes are TRBV30 and TRBJ2-1; D unresolved. The sequenced material came from peripheral blood. In nucleotides, the CDR3 is TGTGCCTGGAGTGTACGAAGCAATGAGCAGTTCATC. Translating it yields CAWSVRSNEQFI.